This TCR beta chain stems from a study of PD-1 blockade in classical Hodgkin lymphoma. Study-wide findings and caveats: Relative to healthy donors, newly diagnosed patients reportedly had lower baseline TCR diversity, which was reported as lower still in relapsed/refractory patients.

By share, this clone counts as medium-sized. Its antigen remains unidentified. This CDR3 spans 16 amino acids. Trimming stripped 5 bases from V and 5 bases from J, with 22 bases between. Germline V lookup: CDR1 SGHVS, CDR2 FNYEAQ. Profiled with immunoSEQ multiplex PCR; TCRdb holds only in-frame clones, not every one. The data contain approximately 22,000 clones, 70% to 80% of them singletons. Time point meaning: cycle 4 day 1 (C4D1), after less than 7 weeks of nivolumab. All patients experienced relapse after autologous stem cell transplantation, and brentuximab vedotin exposure was variable. Sequenced here: peripheral blood mononuclear cells (PBMCs), sampled before the fourth cycle of nivolumab. This receptor was taken from a human donor with classical Hodgkin lymphoma. This chain joins TRBV7-6 and TRBJ2-7; D is ambiguous. CDR3 protein: CASSVLAVSLEDEQYF. The CDR3 coding sequence is TGTGCCAGCAGCGTCCTTGCGGTCTCTCTAGAGGACGAGCAGTACTTC.